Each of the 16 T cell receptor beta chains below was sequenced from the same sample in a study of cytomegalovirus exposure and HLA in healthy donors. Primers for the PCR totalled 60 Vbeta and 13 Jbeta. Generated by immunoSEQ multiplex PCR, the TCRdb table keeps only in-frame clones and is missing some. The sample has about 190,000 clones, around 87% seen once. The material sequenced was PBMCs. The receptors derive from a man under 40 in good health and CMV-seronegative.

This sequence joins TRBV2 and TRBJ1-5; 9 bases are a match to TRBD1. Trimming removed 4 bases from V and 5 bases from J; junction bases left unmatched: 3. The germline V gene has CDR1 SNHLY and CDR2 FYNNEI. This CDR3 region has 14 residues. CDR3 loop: CASSGDREYQPQHF. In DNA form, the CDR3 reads TGTGCCAGCAGTGGGGACAGGGAATATCAGCCCCAGCATTTT.

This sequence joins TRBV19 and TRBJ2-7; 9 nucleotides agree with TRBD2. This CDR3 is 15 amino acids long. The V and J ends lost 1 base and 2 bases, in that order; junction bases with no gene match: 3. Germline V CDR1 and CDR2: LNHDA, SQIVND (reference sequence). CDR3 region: CASSIGGGRAYEQYF. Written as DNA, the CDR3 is TGTGCCAGTAGTATAGGTGGCGGGAGGGCCTACGAGCAGTACTTC.

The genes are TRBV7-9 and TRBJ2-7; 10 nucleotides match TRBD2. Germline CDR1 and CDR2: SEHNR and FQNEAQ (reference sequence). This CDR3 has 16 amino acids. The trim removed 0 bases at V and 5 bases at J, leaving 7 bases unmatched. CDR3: CASSLASASGSNEQYF. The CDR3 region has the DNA TGTGCCAGCAGCTTAGCTTCGGCTAGCGGGAGCAACGAGCAGTACTTC.

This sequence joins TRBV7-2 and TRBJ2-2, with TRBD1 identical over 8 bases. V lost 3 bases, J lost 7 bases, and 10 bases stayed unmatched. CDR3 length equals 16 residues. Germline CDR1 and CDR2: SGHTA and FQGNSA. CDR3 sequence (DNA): TGTGCCAGCAGCTTCTTCGGCAGGGGGCTTTTCGGGGAGCTGTTTTTT. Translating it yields CASSFFGRGLFGELFF. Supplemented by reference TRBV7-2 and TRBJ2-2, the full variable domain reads GAGVSQSPSNKVTEKGKDVELRCDPISGHTALYWYRQSLGQGLEFLIYFQGNSAPDKSGLPSDRFSAERTGGSVSTLTIQRTQQEDSAVYLCASSFFGRGLFGELFFGEGSRLTVL.

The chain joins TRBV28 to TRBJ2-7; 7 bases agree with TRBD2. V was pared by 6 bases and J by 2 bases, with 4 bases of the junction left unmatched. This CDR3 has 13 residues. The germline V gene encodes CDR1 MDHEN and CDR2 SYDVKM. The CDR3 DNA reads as TGTGCCAGCAGGTCGGGGGGTACCTACGAGCAGTACTTC. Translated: CASRSGGTYEQYF.

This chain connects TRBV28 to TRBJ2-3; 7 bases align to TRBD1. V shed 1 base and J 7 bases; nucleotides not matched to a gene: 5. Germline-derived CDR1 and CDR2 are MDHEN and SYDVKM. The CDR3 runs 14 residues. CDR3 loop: CASSLSLTGYTQYF. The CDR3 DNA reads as TGTGCCAGCAGTTTATCCCTGACAGGGTATACGCAGTATTTT.

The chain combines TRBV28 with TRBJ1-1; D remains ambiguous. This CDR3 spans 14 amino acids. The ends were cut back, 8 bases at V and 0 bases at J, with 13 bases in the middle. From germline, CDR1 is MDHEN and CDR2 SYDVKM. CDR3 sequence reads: CASSEEGLNTEAFF. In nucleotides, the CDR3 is TGTGCCAGCTCGGAGGAAGGCCTGAACACTGAAGCTTTCTTT.

The CDR3 loop is CASSLWDRGQYEQYF. In DNA form, the CDR3 reads TGTGCCAGCTCACTTTGGGACAGGGGACAATACGAGCAGTACTTC. The chain recombines TRBV18 with TRBJ2-7, with 10 bases that match TRBD1. Germline assignment: CDR1 KGHSH and CDR2 LQKENI. V shed 4 bases, J shed 4 bases, and the junction held 7 bases outside the gene matches. This CDR3 has 15 amino acids. Filled out from reference TRBV18 and TRBJ2-7, the complete variable domain reads NAGVMQNPRHLVRRRGQEARLRCSPMKGHSHVYWYRQLPEEGLKFMVYLQKENIIDESGMPKERFSAEFPKEGPSILRIQQVVRGDSAAYFCASSLWDRGQYEQYFGPGTRLTVT.

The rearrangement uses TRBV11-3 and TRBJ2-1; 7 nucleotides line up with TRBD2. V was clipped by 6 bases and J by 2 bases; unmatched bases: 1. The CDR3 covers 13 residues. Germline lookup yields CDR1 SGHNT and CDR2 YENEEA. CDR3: CASSGRAYNEQFF. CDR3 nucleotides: TGTGCCAGCAGTGGGAGGGCCTACAATGAGCAGTTCTTC.

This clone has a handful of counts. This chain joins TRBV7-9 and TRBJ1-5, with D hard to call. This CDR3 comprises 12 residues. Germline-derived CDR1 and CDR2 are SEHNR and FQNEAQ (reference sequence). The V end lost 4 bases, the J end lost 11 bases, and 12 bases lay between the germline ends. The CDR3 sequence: CASSSEHGAQHF. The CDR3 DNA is TGTGCCAGCAGCTCCGAACACGGGGCCCAGCATTTT. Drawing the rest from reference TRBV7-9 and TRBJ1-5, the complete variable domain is DTGVSQNPRHKITKRGQNVTFRCDPISEHNRLYWYRQTLGQGPEFLTYFQNEAQLEKSRLLSDRFSAERPKGSFSTLEIQRTEQGDSAMYLCASSSEHGAQHFGDGTRLSIL.

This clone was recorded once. CDR3 loop: CASSPDRDRVIEANYGYTF. CDR3 DNA: TGCGCCAGCAGCCCGGATAGGGACAGGGTAATAGAAGCTAACTATGGCTACACCTTC. The V and J genes are TRBV5-1 and TRBJ1-2, with 9 nucleotides matching TRBD1. J lost 0 bases, V lost 4 bases, and 16 bases had no gene match. The germline V gene has CDR1 SGHRS and CDR2 YFSETQ. The CDR3 sequence is 19 residues long.

The CDR3 sequence: CASRPRTSLNTGELFF. CDR3 nucleotides: TGTGCCAGCAGGCCTAGGACTAGCCTAAACACCGGGGAGCTGTTTTTT. The V and J genes are TRBV2 and TRBJ2-2; 8 bases agree with TRBD2. Germline CDR1 is SNHLY and CDR2 is FYNNEI. Germline trimming cut 6 bases from V and 2 bases from J; bases unmatched to any gene: 8. The CDR3 length is 16 residues.

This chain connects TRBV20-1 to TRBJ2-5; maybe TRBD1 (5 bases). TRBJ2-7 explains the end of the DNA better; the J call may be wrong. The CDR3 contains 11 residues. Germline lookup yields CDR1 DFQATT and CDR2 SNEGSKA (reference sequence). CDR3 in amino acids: CSADSSYEQYF. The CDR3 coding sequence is TGCAGTGCAGACAGTTCCTACGAGCAGTACTTC.

The CDR3 here is CASSLGRTGAYEQYF. The DNA of the CDR3 is TGTGCCAGCAGCTTGGGCCGGACAGGAGCCTACGAGCAGTACTTC. The J gene is TRBJ2-7, the V gene TRBV11-3; TRBD1 aligns across 7 bases. Germline trimming cut 3 bases from V and 2 bases from J; bases unmatched to any gene: 7. The germline CDR1 and CDR2 sequences are SGHNT and YENEEA. The CDR3 has 15 amino acids.

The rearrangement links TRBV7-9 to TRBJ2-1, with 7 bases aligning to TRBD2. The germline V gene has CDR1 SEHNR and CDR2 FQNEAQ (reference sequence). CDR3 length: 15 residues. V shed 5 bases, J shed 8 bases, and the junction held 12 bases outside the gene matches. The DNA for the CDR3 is TGTGCCAGCAGCCTAACTAGCGAGGTGGGCGATGAGCAGTTCTTC. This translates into CASSLTSEVGDEQFF.

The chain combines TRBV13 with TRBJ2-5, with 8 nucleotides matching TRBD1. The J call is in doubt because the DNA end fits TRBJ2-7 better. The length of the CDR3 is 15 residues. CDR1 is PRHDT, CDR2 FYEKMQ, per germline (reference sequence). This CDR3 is CASSPGTGNFYEQYF. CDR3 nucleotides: TGTGCCAGCAGCCCCGGGACAGGTAATTTCTACGAGCAGTACTTC.